This entry concerns a single TCR beta chain. Its antigen is unidentified. This specimen comes from a study of response to subunit inactivated influenza vaccine. TCRdb called the RT-PCR reads again in MiXCR, with one record for every CDR3 protein. The data contain under 550,000 distinct CDR3 sequences, approximately 7.7% of them singletons. Per germline, CDR1 SEHNR and CDR2 FQNEAQ (reference sequence). This CDR3 comprises 14 residues. The V gene lost 5 bases and the J gene lost 11 bases, with 18 bases spanning the gap. Study-level points and caveats: The authors suggested that every seasonal influenza vaccination recruits few new T cells.

Sequencing used PBMCs from blood, obtained around 25 months after vaccination. This clonotype was sampled from a man between 50 and 75 years old who received an inactivated influenza vaccine. The rearrangement links TRBV7-9 to TRBJ1-4; D ambiguous. CDR3 sequence reads: CASSPHGSGDKLFF. CDR3 nucleotides: TGTGCCAGCAGCCCCCACGGGTCCGGAGATAAACTGTTTTTT.